This TCR beta chain was found in a study of shared clonotypes between healthy human individuals. Findings and caveats of the study: Only blood was sampled; tissue repertoires likely differ. The sharing of 4% to 5.5% of naive CD4 clonotypes was seen across several donors.

The authors distributed each subset's genomic DNA evenly over several immunoSEQ plates. TCRdb keeps only in-frame clones here, not all; method: immunoSEQ multiplex PCR. The sample has around 2.5 million clones, roughly 93% seen once. Both subsets, CD45RA+ naive and CD45RA-negative memory, were split from the CD4+ cells. Details on this clone: The antigen remains undetermined. This CDR3 is also generated by other DNA sequences in the sample.

This CDR3 spans 15 amino acids. V trimming: 6 bases; J trimming: 4 bases; junction bases outside the gene matches: 1. The V gene's germline CDR1 is ENHRY and CDR2 SYGVKD. The specimen was naive CD4+ T cells from PBMCs. Subset indicated: CD45RA+ positively selected. The J gene is TRBJ2-1, the V gene TRBV10-3; 15 nucleotides match TRBD2. This sequence was found in a man younger than 35 in good health. Some clones in this sample may be carry-over from other donors' samples. CDR3 sequence (DNA): TGTGCCATCAGCGGACTAGCGGGAGGGTACAATGAGCAGTTCTTC. The encoded protein is CAISGLAGGYNEQFF.